One sample yielded the 24 T cell receptor beta chains listed below, sequenced in a study of CD8+ T cells in alopecia areata (dated by TCRdb to 2016 to 2019). The library was generated by the immunoSEQ multiplex PCR assay. For TCR sequencing, RNA was extracted from every sample and reverse transcribed into cDNA to serve as template. TCRdb re-hosts the immuneACCESS table, in-frame sequences only. Its copies lack some clones; in the studies checked, an unresolved V gene accounts for under half of them, and the cause for the rest is not known. Across this sample there are a few hundred thousand clones, with roughly two fifths seen only once. The top ten constitute more than 0.4% of the sample. The sample's treatment or condition, from its label and the paper: oral pan-JAK inhibitor, 5-10 mg twice daily. The input for sequencing was CD4+ T cells sorted from blood, taken between weeks 30 and 35, from a patient treated with tofacitinib. The receptors shown here come from a human donor with alopecia areata.

This clone was seen more than once but under ten times. The genes are TRBV2 and TRBJ2-5; 8 nucleotides agree with TRBD2. Germline V lookup: CDR1 SNHLY, CDR2 FYNNEI. The J segment lost 5 bases and the V segment lost 5 bases, leaving 7 bases of the junction unmatched. The CDR3 loop spans 14 amino acids. Here the CDR3 DNA reads TGTGCCAGCAGTCTAAGCGGGAGCTGGGAGACCCAGTACTTC. Translated, it gives CASSLSGSWETQYF.

The rearrangement links TRBV14 to TRBJ1-5; possible D gene TRBD1, 6 bases. The CDR3 is made up of 14 amino acids. Germline CDR1 SGHDN, CDR2 FVKESK. V was trimmed by 4 bases and J by 7 bases, leaving 14 bases between them. The CDR3 DNA sequence: TGTGCCAGCAGCCTAGGGGGGGGCTTGCAGCCCCAGCATTTT. Protein product: CASSLGGGLQPQHF.

The chain combines TRBV5-1 with TRBJ2-2; tentatively, D is TRBD2 (6 bases). V was clipped by 3 bases and J by 4 bases, with 13 bases between them. The CDR3 contains 15 residues. The germline gives CDR1 SGHRS, CDR2 YFSETQ. Here the CDR3 reads CASSYREPSTGELFF. The CDR3 DNA is TGCGCCAGCAGCTACCGGGAGCCGAGCACCGGGGAGCTGTTTTTT.

This clone was observed a handful of times. The J gene is TRBJ2-5, the V gene TRBV5-1, with 7 bases aligning to TRBD2. Germline CDR1 is SGHRS and CDR2 is YFSETQ. The CDR3 sequence is 15 residues long. Trimming at V came to 2 bases and at J to 5 bases, leaving 9 bases not matched to a gene. The CDR3 DNA sequence: TGCGCCAGCAGCTTAGGACTAGATCGGAGGGAGACCCAGTACTTC. Its protein product is CASSLGLDRRETQYF.

The chain recombines TRBV6-6 with TRBJ1-6; D is possibly TRBD1 (5 bases). This CDR3 has 14 amino acids. Trimming stripped 2 bases from V and 11 bases from J, with 13 bases between. Looked up from germline, CDR1 is MNHNY and CDR2 is SVGAGI (reference sequence). The CDR3 DNA reads as TGTGCCAGCAGTTACGACAGTCGATCGACACCCCTCCACTTT. Translated, it gives CASSYDSRSTPLHF.

J is TRBJ1-3 and V is TRBV6-5; D uncertain. Germline CDR1 reads MNHEY; CDR2 reads SVGAGI. CDR3 length: 14 amino acids. Trimming cost V 8 bases and J 4 bases, with 15 bases left between them. The CDR3 coding sequence is TGTGCCAGCGCCGAGAGTTCTTTCGGAAACACCATATATTTT. Translating gives CASAESSFGNTIYF.

The chain recombines TRBV30 with TRBJ2-3, with 8 bases fitting TRBD2. The trim removed 6 bases at V and 7 bases at J, leaving 15 bases unmatched. Looked up from germline, CDR1 is GTSNPN and CDR2 is SVGIG (reference sequence). The CDR3 runs to 15 residues. The CDR3 coding sequence is TGTGCCTGTATACCCCTAGCGGGTGATAGACATACGCAGTATTTT. It codes for CACIPLAGDRHTQYF.

This clone came up once. The chain carries TRBV6-6 and TRBJ2-7, with 8 bases that match TRBD1. V shed 5 bases, J shed 6 bases, and the junction held 12 bases outside the gene matches. The CDR3 loop spans 15 amino acids. Germline lookup yields CDR1 MNHNY and CDR2 SVGAGI (reference sequence). The CDR3 bases are TGTGCCAGCAGTACCCGGGACAGGACCCCCGTCGAGCAGTACTTC. The encoded protein is CASSTRDRTPVEQYF.

As regards this clone: One junction end does not reproduce the germline sequence, and a read error may be involved. The CDR3 DNA follows: TGTGCCAGCAGCTTAGCAACAGGGGCCAACATCCTGACTTTC. Translating it yields CASSLATGANILTF. The gene calls are TRBV7-9 and TRBJ2-6, with 7 bases aligning to TRBD1. The CDR3 is made up of 14 amino acids. Germline assignment: CDR1 SEHNR and CDR2 FQNEAQ (reference sequence).

This clone turned up a few times. The chain employs TRBV7-2 and TRBJ2-3; 9 positions match TRBD2. Per germline, CDR1 SGHTA and CDR2 FQGNSA. This CDR3 region has 15 residues. The V gene end was trimmed by 3 bases and the J gene end by 6 bases; junction bases not matched to a gene: 7. This CDR3 reads CASSFRAGGWDTQYF. Here the CDR3 DNA reads TGTGCCAGCAGCTTTCGAGCGGGAGGATGGGATACGCAGTATTTT.

The CDR3: CASSLTGLGGLYEQYF. The DNA of the CDR3 is TGTGCCAGCAGCTTAACGGGGCTAGGAGGGCTCTACGAGCAGTACTTC. The V call is TRBV7-3, the J call TRBJ2-7, with D maybe TRBD2 (6 bases). Between the trimmed V and J ends, which lost 0 bases and 3 bases, there was a span of 15 bases. Per germline, CDR1 SGHTA and CDR2 FQGTGA. The CDR3 consists of 16 residues.

The rearrangement links TRBV6-5 to TRBJ1-2; D might be TRBD1 (6 bases). The CDR3 sequence is 15 residues long. Looked up from germline, CDR1 is MNHEY and CDR2 is SVGAGI. V lost 5 bases and J lost 1, with 14 bases in between. The CDR3 sequence: CASSPFRGVNYGYTF. The CDR3 DNA follows: TGTGCCAGCAGTCCTTTCAGGGGAGTTAACTATGGCTACACCTTC.

This clone has a handful of counts. The gene calls are TRBV15 and TRBJ2-7; 8 bases map to TRBD2. The CDR3 covers 15 residues. Germline V CDR1 and CDR2: LNHNV, YYDKDF (reference sequence). V dropped 1 base and J dropped 5; count of bases not matched to a gene: 7. The CDR3 protein is CATSRASSGENEQYF. The CDR3 bases are TGTGCCACCAGCAGAGCAAGTAGCGGGGAGAACGAGCAGTACTTC.

This rearrangement joins TRBV14 to TRBJ1-1; D is uncertain. Per germline, CDR1 SGHDN and CDR2 FVKESK. V lost 8 bases and J lost 5, with 12 bases in between. CDR3 size: 12 residues. The CDR3 DNA is TGTGCCAGCCACCCCTTGGGGACTGAAGCTTTCTTT. Its protein is CASHPLGTEAFF.

This chain links TRBV5-1 with TRBJ2-1; D tentatively reads TRBD1 or TRBD2 (5 bases each). Trimming stripped 5 bases from V and 15 bases from J, with 18 bases between. CDR1 is SGHRS, CDR2 YFSETQ, per germline. This CDR3 spans 12 amino acids. The CDR3 loop is CASSSTSGALFF. The CDR3 DNA is TGCGCCAGCAGTTCCACCTCCGGGGCCTTGTTCTTC.

The chain links TRBV5-1 to TRBJ1-3; D is undetermined. V was clipped by 0 bases and J by 0 bases, with 13 bases between them. This CDR3 contains 17 residues. CDR1 SGHRS and CDR2 YFSETQ come from the germline V gene. The CDR3, as DNA: TGCGCCAGCAGCTTGGGTGTTCGCCGGATCTCTGGAAACACCATATATTTT. Amino acids: CASSLGVRRISGNTIYF. Drawing the rest from reference TRBV5-1 and TRBJ1-3, the complete variable domain is KAGVTQTPRYLIKTRGQQVTLSCSPISGHRSVSWYQQTPGQGLQFLFEYFSETQRNKGNFPGRFSGRQFSNSRSEMNVSTLELGDSALYLCASSLGVRRISGNTIYFGEGSWLTVV.

The V call is TRBV5-1, the J call TRBJ2-5, with 16 bases aligning to TRBD2. V lost 4 bases and J lost 1; bases outside the gene matches: 7. This CDR3 comprises 18 residues. Germline V lookup: CDR1 SGHRS, CDR2 YFSETQ. The CDR3 DNA sequence: TGCGCCAGCAGCCCGGGACTAGCGGGAGGGCCCCTCCAAGAGACCCAGTACTTC. It yields the protein CASSPGLAGGPLQETQYF.

This clone has ten or more counts. V usage is TRBV9 and J usage is TRBJ1-6, with TRBD1 as a possible D gene (5 bases). Between the trimmed V and J ends, which lost 7 bases and 8 bases, there was a span of 10 bases. This CDR3 region has 12 residues. In germline, CDR1 is SGDLS, CDR2 YYNGEE. Here the CDR3 reads CASGTSDSPLHF. CDR3 nucleotides: TGTGCCAGCGGGACCTCGGATTCACCCCTCCACTTT.

The chain recombines TRBV7-2 with TRBJ2-3; D is unclear. V gave up 1 base and J gave up 0 bases, with 17 bases separating them. The germline V gene encodes CDR1 SGHTA and CDR2 FQGNSA. This CDR3 has 18 amino acids. The CDR3 DNA follows: TGTGCCAGCAGCTTAGGTAATCAGGCGCTCTCTAGCACAGATACGCAGTATTTT. As protein: CASSLGNQALSSTDTQYF.

This clone was found once. This sequence joins TRBV5-6 and TRBJ1-4, with 7 bases matching TRBD1. CDR1 and CDR2 (germline): SGHDT, YYEEEE. The CDR3 contains 15 residues. J was trimmed by 6 bases and V by 5 bases; bases with no gene match: 10. CDR3 nucleotide sequence: TGTGCCAGCAGTACCCGGGACAGTTCCTATGAAAAACTGTTTTTT. Protein product: CASSTRDSSYEKLFF. Using reference TRBV5-6 and TRBJ1-4 for the parts outside the CDR3, the full variable domain is DAGVTQSPTHLIKTRGQQVTLRCSPKSGHDTVSWYQQALGQGPQFIFQYYEEEERQRGNFPDRFSGHQFPNYSSELNVNALLLGDSALYLCASSTRDSSYEKLFFGSGTQLSVL.

The chain links TRBV9 to TRBJ1-2; 8 bases map to TRBD1. The CDR3 extends over 16 amino acids. V was clipped by 3 bases and J by 3 bases; unmatched bases: 10. Germline assignment: CDR1 SGDLS and CDR2 YYNGEE. CDR3: CASSDSQGAQDYGYTF. The CDR3 DNA sequence: TGTGCCAGCAGCGATTCCCAGGGGGCGCAGGACTATGGCTACACCTTC.

The V gene is TRBV30, the J gene TRBJ2-3; D unresolved. There are 14 residues in the CDR3. Germline V gene data show CDR1 as GTSNPN and CDR2 as SVGIG (reference sequence). The V gene lost 7 bases and the J gene lost 3 bases, with 17 bases spanning the gap. In DNA, the CDR3 is TGTGCCTCGAGAGAACAATTAATGACAGATACGCAGTATTTT. It is translated as CASREQLMTDTQYF.

The rearrangement links TRBV7-8 to TRBJ1-5; tentative D call: TRBD1 (6 bases). This CDR3 has 15 residues. Germline V CDR1 and CDR2: SGHVS, FQNEAQ. V was trimmed by 2 bases and J by 5 bases, leaving 13 bases between them. The CDR3: CASSLNRGVYQPQHF. The CDR3 region has the DNA TGTGCCAGCAGCTTAAATAGGGGGGTCTATCAGCCCCAGCATTTT.

This clone was found a few times. The chain links TRBV7-3 to TRBJ1-2; perhaps TRBD1 as D (5 bases). CDR1 and CDR2 from the germline V gene are SGHTA and FQGTGA. V was cut by 5 bases and J by 8 bases, with 21 bases left in between. The CDR3 extends over 15 amino acids. CDR3 region: CASSPESGVAGGYTF. The CDR3 bases are TGTGCCAGCAGCCCAGAGTCGGGGGTTGCGGGCGGCTACACCTTC.